This paragraph reports one TCR beta chain. The data were obtained in a study of blood T cell repertoires in COVID-19. Here immunoSEQ multiplex PCR was the method, and the copy in TCRdb shows in-frame clones only, minus some. Here the sample spans about 260,000 clones, roughly nine tenths being singletons. V gave up 6 bases and J gave up 10 bases; unmatched junction bases: 5. The CDR3 extends over 11 amino acids. The germline V gene has CDR1 SQVTM and CDR2 ANQGSEA. The chain carries TRBV29-1 and TRBJ2-1; 8 nucleotides match TRBD1. The receptor was isolated from a woman aged 18-35 years who had recovered from COVID-19. The sequencing sample was made of PBMCs or T cells enriched from blood (not recorded which). DNA for the CDR3: TGCAGCGTGGTACAGGGGGACGAGCAGTTCTTC. The encoded protein is CSVVQGDEQFF.